These T cell receptor beta chains were read from a single sample in a study of blood T cell repertoires in COVID-19. Profiling relied on immunoSEQ multiplex PCR, and the TCRdb table lists in-frame clones only, not all of them. The sample shows some 35,000 clones, around nine tenths of them seen only once. Sequenced sample: peripheral blood. The source is a man between 65 and 85 years old with active COVID-19. Both conserved end residues are part of each CDR3. Each record gives: V gene, D gene, CDR3 protein. A D gene is named only where the DNA matches it firmly.

v_call: TRBV7-2; d_call: .; cdr3_aa: CASSRAGDYGYTF
v_call: TRBV4-1; d_call: .; cdr3_aa: CASSQAPGGATNEKLFF
v_call: TRBV15; d_call: TRBD1; cdr3_aa: CATSARQGARAFF
v_call: TRBV2; d_call: TRBD1; cdr3_aa: CASKDRAWAQHF
v_call: TRBV7-9; d_call: .; cdr3_aa: CASSLGQGGGYTF
v_call: TRBV5-4; d_call: TRBD2; cdr3_aa: CASSDRTSGTLNIQYF
v_call: TRBV9; d_call: .; cdr3_aa: CASSVAVGSTGELFF
v_call: TRBV5-6; d_call: .; cdr3_aa: CATYQVTVPYEQYF
v_call: TRBV6-5; d_call: .; cdr3_aa: CASSPPTGEKLFF
v_call: TRBV11-2; d_call: .; cdr3_aa: CASSLGRVNSPLHF
v_call: TRBV6-9; d_call: TRBD1; cdr3_aa: CASSRQGSYNEQFF
v_call: TRBV5-4; d_call: TRBD2; cdr3_aa: CASRVGAGVNEQYF
v_call: TRBV30; d_call: TRBD2; cdr3_aa: CAWSLPGLGAGELFF
v_call: TRBV3-1/TRBV3-2; d_call: .; cdr3_aa: CASSQGAKGDSYNEQFF
v_call: TRBV6-5; d_call: TRBD1; cdr3_aa: CASRGTGIYEQYF
v_call: TRBV5-1; d_call: .; cdr3_aa: CASSVGGANYGYTF
v_call: TRBV7-6; d_call: .; cdr3_aa: CASSRWGDEKLFF
v_call: TRBV5-8; d_call: TRBD1; cdr3_aa: CASSWDSDSNQPQHF
v_call: TRBV25-1; d_call: TRBD2; cdr3_aa: CASSEGSSGTLYNEQFF
v_call: TRBV29-1; d_call: TRBD1; cdr3_aa: CSVGQGVIYEQYF